These 20 T cell receptor beta chains came from one sample sequenced in a study of blood T cell repertoires in COVID-19. Assay: immunoSEQ multiplex PCR; the TCRdb copy retains only in-frame clones and omits some. The sample lists some 87,000 clones, about 92% occurring once. The specimen was peripheral blood. These receptors came from a woman aged 55-69 years with active COVID-19.

J is TRBJ1-5 and V is TRBV2, with no clear D. This CDR3 contains 13 residues. The ends were cut back, 4 bases at V and 5 bases at J, with 9 bases in the middle. Germline CDR1 SNHLY, CDR2 FYNNEI. CDR3 sequence: CASSVRRDQPQHF. CDR3 nucleotide sequence: TGTGCCAGCAGTGTTAGGAGGGATCAGCCCCAGCATTTT.

The J gene is TRBJ2-5, the V gene TRBV11-2, with a possible D match to TRBD2 (6 bases). The CDR3 loop spans 15 amino acids. Germline CDR1 and CDR2: SGHAT and FQNNGV. Trimming pared 0 bases from V and 5 bases from J, leaving 13 bases between. CDR3 amino acids: CASSLDARREETQYF. DNA of the CDR3: TGTGCCAGCAGCTTAGACGCCAGGAGGGAGGAGACCCAGTACTTC. Looking up the rest from reference TRBV11-2 and TRBJ2-5 gives the full variable domain: EAGVAQSPRYKIIEKRQSVAFWCNPISGHATLYWYQQILGQGPKLLIQFQNNGVVDDSQLPKDRFSAERLKGVDSTLKIQPAKLEDSAVYLCASSLDARREETQYFGPGTRLLVL.

This sequence joins TRBV27 and TRBJ2-3, with 11 nucleotides matching TRBD2. The trim removed 6 bases at V and 5 bases at J, leaving 10 bases unmatched. This CDR3 has 16 amino acids. The V gene's germline CDR1 is MNHEY and CDR2 SMNVEV (reference sequence). CDR3 region: CASSYLAGGSKDTQYF. The CDR3, as DNA: TGTGCCAGCAGCTATCTAGCGGGAGGTTCAAAAGATACGCAGTATTTT.

The V gene is TRBV5-1, the J gene TRBJ2-1; TRBD1 might be the D (5 bases). CDR1 and CDR2 (germline): SGHRS, YFSETQ. This CDR3 region has 14 residues. The V end was cut by 2 bases, the J end by 5 bases, with 11 bases between. The DNA for the CDR3 is TGCGCCAGCAGCTTCGGACAATCCGACAATGAGCAGTTCTTC. This gives the protein CASSFGQSDNEQFF.

The rearrangement joins TRBV28 to TRBJ1-4; 8 positions match TRBD1. V gave up 4 bases and J gave up 5 bases; unmatched junction bases: 6. The CDR3 totals 15 residues. Germline V gene data show CDR1 as MDHEN and CDR2 as SYDVKM. CDR3 region: CASSSRQGQNEKLFF. In DNA, the CDR3 is TGTGCCAGCAGTTCCCGACAGGGGCAAAATGAAAAACTGTTTTTT. The full variable domain, in which reference TRBV28 and TRBJ1-4 provide the parts outside the CDR3, is DVKVTQSSRYLVKRTGEKVFLECVQDMDHENMFWYRQDPGLGLRLIYFSYDVKMKEKGDIPEGYSVSREKKERFSLILESASTNQTSMYLCASSSRQGQNEKLFFGSGTQLSVL.

This chain connects TRBV7-8 to TRBJ1-2, with 9 nucleotides matching TRBD1. With 1 base clipped from V and 5 bases from J, the junction kept 5 bases outside the gene matches. The CDR3 spans 15 residues. Germline values: CDR1 SGHVS, CDR2 FQNEAQ. The CDR3, as DNA: TGTGCCAGCAGCTTAGTCGGGACAGGGTCTTATGGCTACACCTTC. As protein: CASSLVGTGSYGYTF.

The chain joins TRBV9 to TRBJ2-5; D is ambiguous. Trimming took off 0 bases at V and 3 bases at J, with 3 bases between the two ends. CDR3 length equals 12 residues. Germline V gene sequence: CDR1 SGDLS, CDR2 YYNGEE. CDR3 sequence reads: CASSVGEETQYF. Written as DNA, the CDR3 is TGTGCCAGCAGCGTAGGAGAAGAGACCCAGTACTTC.

This clone was seen a single time. The chain employs TRBV6-5 and TRBJ2-7, with TRBD2 as a possible D gene (7 bases). Looked up from germline, CDR1 is MNHEY and CDR2 is SVGAGI. V lost 7 bases and J 7 bases, leaving 14 bases between the germline ends. The CDR3 is made up of 12 amino acids. CDR3 in amino acids: CASKGGAGEQYF. For the CDR3, the DNA is TGTGCCAGCAAGGGGGGGGCTGGGGAGCAGTACTTC.

This chain uses TRBV6-6 with TRBJ2-3; 7 bases align to TRBD1. Germline V gene sequence: CDR1 MNHNY, CDR2 SVGAGI (reference sequence). The V and J ends lost 6 bases and 2 bases, in that order; junction bases with no gene match: 8. CDR3 size: 15 residues. In DNA form, the CDR3 reads TGTGCCAGCAGCTCCGGGACAGAGATCACAGATACGCAGTATTTT. Protein: CASSSGTEITDTQYF.

Turning to this clone: At one boundary the junction diverges from the germline segment, which might be a read error. The chain combines TRBV6-2 or TRBV6-3 with TRBJ2-2; D may be TRBD2 (7 bases). Germline-derived CDR1 and CDR2 are MNHEY and SVGEGT. The CDR3 loop spans 15 amino acids. CDR3 region: CASSRQIQGGGALFF. The CDR3 nucleotides are TGTGCCAGCAGTCGGCAAATCCAGGGAGGGGGGGCGCTGTTTTTT.

The chain carries TRBV28 and TRBJ2-7; D unresolved. This CDR3 comprises 10 residues. The germline gives CDR1 MDHEN, CDR2 SYDVKM. V was shortened by 4 bases and J by 6 bases, with 4 bases between the two germline ends. This chain's CDR3 is CASSSREQYF. The DNA of the CDR3 is TGTGCCAGCAGTTCGCGCGAGCAGTACTTC.

The chain employs TRBV11-3 and TRBJ2-3; D is uncertain. Germline V gene sequence: CDR1 SGHNT, CDR2 YENEEA. The CDR3 is made up of 17 amino acids. The V and J ends lost 1 base and 1 base respectively, with 15 bases between them. DNA for the CDR3: TGTGCCAGCAGCTTAGGAGAGACTGACCCACGCACAGATACGCAGTATTTT. Protein product: CASSLGETDPRTDTQYF.

This rearrangement joins TRBV28 to TRBJ2-3; D possibly corresponds to TRBD2 (5 bases). The ends were cut back, 4 bases at V and 1 base at J, with 15 bases in the middle. In germline, CDR1 is MDHEN, CDR2 SYDVKM. CDR3 length equals 16 residues. In nucleotides, the CDR3 is TGTGCCAGCAGTTCAGCGGAGCGGCCCGGCACAGATACGCAGTATTTT. This gives the protein CASSSAERPGTDTQYF.

The chain is built from TRBV5-1 and TRBJ1-4; 7 bases are a match to TRBD1. The CDR3 runs to 14 residues. The germline V gene encodes CDR1 SGHRS and CDR2 YFSETQ. J was trimmed by 8 bases and V by 4 bases; bases with no gene match: 8. The CDR3, as DNA: TGCGCCAGCAGCCCGGACAGGCGTGGGGAAAAACTGTTTTTT. It is translated as CASSPDRRGEKLFF.

The chain combines TRBV12-5 with TRBJ2-7; 9 bases agree with TRBD1. With 3 bases clipped from V and 3 bases from J, the junction kept 6 bases outside the gene matches. Per the germline V gene, CDR1 is LGHNT and CDR2 is FRNRAP. The CDR3 has 15 residues. In DNA, the CDR3 is TGTGCTAGTGGTTTAGCCACAGGGGGCAACTACGAGCAGTACTTC. This codes for CASGLATGGNYEQYF.

The chain links TRBV7-9 to TRBJ2-3; D is unclear. This CDR3 has 13 amino acids. Germline CDR1 reads SEHNR; CDR2 reads FQNEAQ (reference sequence). V was clipped by 1 base and J by 13 bases, with 15 bases between them. CDR3: CASSLVWAQVEYF. The CDR3 region has the DNA TGTGCCAGCAGCTTAGTTTGGGCCCAGGTTGAGTATTTT. Full variable domain (outside the CDR3, taken from reference TRBV7-9 and TRBJ2-3): DTGVSQNPRHKITKRGQNVTFRCDPISEHNRLYWYRQTLGQGPEFLTYFQNEAQLEKSRLLSDRFSAERPKGSFSTLEIQRTEQGDSAMYLCASSLVWAQVEYFGPGTRLTVL.

This clone has only one observation. The chain is built from TRBV11-2 and TRBJ2-1; 7 bases agree with TRBD2. V was pared by 1 base and J by 3 bases, with 15 bases of the junction left unmatched. The length of the CDR3 is 19 residues. Germline assignment: CDR1 SGHAT and CDR2 FQNNGV. The CDR3 is CASSLVGPGTGTIYNEQFF. The CDR3 DNA reads TGTGCCAGCAGCTTAGTAGGACCAGGGACCGGGACTATCTACAATGAGCAGTTCTTC.

This chain uses TRBV5-1 with TRBJ2-1; 13 bases fit TRBD2. CDR1 is SGHRS and CDR2 is YFSETQ in the germline V gene. The V gene end was trimmed by 0 bases and the J gene end by 7 bases; junction bases not matched to a gene: 4. The CDR3 covers 16 residues. This CDR3 is CASSLGGLAGANEQFF. The CDR3 nucleotides are TGCGCCAGCAGCTTGGGCGGACTAGCGGGAGCGAATGAGCAGTTCTTC.

The chain uses TRBV19 and TRBJ1-1; perhaps TRBD1 as D (5 bases). CDR3 size: 14 residues. V was trimmed by 4 bases and J by 5 bases, leaving 14 bases between them. CDR1 is LNHDA and CDR2 is SQIVND in the germline V gene (reference sequence). The CDR3 DNA reads TGTGCCAGTAGTAGTTTTGGGGCCAGAACTGAAGCTTTCTTT. Translation: CASSSFGARTEAFF.

The rearrangement links TRBV5-5 to TRBJ2-7; D unresolved. Germline V gene data show CDR1 as SGHKS and CDR2 as YYEKEE (reference sequence). The CDR3 has 15 residues. Trimming shortened V by 4 bases and J by 0 bases, and 14 bases separated the two germline ends. The CDR3 DNA follows: TGTGCCAGCAGCATCGTTGCCTCTAGCTCCTACGAGCAGTACTTC. Encoded protein: CASSIVASSSYEQYF.